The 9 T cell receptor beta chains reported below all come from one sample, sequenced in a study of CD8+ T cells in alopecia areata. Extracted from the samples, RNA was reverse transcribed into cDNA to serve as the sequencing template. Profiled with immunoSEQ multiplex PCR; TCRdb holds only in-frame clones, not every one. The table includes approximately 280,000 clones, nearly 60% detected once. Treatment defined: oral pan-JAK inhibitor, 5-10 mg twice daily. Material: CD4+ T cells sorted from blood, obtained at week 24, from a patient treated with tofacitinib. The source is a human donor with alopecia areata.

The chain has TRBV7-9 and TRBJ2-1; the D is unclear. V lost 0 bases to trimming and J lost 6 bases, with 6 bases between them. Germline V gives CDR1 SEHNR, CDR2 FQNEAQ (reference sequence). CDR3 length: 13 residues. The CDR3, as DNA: TGTGCCAGCAGCTTAGCCCGCACCAATGAGCAGTTCTTC. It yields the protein CASSLARTNEQFF.

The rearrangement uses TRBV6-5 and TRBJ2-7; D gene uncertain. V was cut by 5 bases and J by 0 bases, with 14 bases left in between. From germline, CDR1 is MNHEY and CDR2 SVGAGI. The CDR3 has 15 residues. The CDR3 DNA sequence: TGTGCCAGCAGTACCCGCGGCAGGAGCTCCTACGAGCAGTACTTC. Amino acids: CASSTRGRSSYEQYF.

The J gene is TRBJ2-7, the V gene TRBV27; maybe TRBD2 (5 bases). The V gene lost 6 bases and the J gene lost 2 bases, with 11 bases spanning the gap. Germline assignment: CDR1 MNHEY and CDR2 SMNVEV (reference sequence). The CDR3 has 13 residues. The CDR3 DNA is TGTGCCAGCAGGTCCCAGAGGGCCTACGAGCAGTACTTC. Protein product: CASRSQRAYEQYF.

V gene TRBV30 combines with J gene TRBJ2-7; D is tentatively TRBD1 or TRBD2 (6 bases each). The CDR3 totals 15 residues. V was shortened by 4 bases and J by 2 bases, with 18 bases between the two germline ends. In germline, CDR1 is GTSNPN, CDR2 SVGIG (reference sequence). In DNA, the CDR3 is TGTGCCTGGATCTTTCGAGAGGGGGGTGCCTACGAGCAGTACTTC. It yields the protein CAWIFREGGAYEQYF.

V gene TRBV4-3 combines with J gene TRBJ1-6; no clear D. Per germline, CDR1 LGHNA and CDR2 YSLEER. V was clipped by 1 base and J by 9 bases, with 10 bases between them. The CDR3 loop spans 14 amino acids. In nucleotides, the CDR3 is TGCGCCAGCAGCCAAGCGTATTTTGGTTCACCCCTCCACTTT. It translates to CASSQAYFGSPLHF.

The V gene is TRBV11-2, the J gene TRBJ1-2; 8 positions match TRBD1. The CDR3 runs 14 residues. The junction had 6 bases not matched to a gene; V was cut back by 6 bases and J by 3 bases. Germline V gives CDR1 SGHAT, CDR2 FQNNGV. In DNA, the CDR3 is TGTGCCAGCAGATTGACAGGGGAGGACTATGGCTACACCTTC. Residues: CASRLTGEDYGYTF. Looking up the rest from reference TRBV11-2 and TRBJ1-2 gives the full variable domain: EAGVAQSPRYKIIEKRQSVAFWCNPISGHATLYWYQQILGQGPKLLIQFQNNGVVDDSQLPKDRFSAERLKGVDSTLKIQPAKLEDSAVYLCASRLTGEDYGYTFGSGTRLTVV.

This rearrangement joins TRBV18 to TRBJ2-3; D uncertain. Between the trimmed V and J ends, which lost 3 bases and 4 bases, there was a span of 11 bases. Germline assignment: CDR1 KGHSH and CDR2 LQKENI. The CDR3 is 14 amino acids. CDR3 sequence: CASSPLNPPDTQYF. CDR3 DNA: TGTGCCAGCTCACCTCTAAACCCCCCAGATACGCAGTATTTT.

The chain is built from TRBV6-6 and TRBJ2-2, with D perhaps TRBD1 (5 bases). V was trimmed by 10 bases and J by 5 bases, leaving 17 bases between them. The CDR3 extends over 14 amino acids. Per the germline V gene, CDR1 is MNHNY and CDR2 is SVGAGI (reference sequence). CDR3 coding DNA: TGTGCCACCTCGTTAGGGGTACGGACCGGGGAGCTGTTTTTT. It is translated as CATSLGVRTGELFF.

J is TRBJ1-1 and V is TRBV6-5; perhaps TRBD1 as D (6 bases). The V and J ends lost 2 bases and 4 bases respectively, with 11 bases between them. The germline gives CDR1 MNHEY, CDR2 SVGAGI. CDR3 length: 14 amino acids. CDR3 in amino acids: CASSYGQLGTEAFF. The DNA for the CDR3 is TGTGCCAGCAGTTACGGACAGTTGGGCACTGAAGCTTTCTTT.